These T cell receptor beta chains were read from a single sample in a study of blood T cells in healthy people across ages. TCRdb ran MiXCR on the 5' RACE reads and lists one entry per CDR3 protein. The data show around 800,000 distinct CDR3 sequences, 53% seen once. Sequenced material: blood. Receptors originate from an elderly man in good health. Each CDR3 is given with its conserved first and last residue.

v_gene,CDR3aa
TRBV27,CASSLSMAAQDTQYF
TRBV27,CASSPHRPSGTIRNLQETQYF
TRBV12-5,CAIPPGQGLSGANVLTF
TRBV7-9,CASLRGFADTQYF
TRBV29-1,CSGNPGETQYF
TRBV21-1,CASSSKGVRGTEAFF
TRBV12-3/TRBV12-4,CASSPSRGVTGELFF
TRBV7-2,CASSQTGGKTQYF
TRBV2,CASRSGGAEYF
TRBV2,CASSGNDRAQETQYF
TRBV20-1,CSARARLAEETQYF
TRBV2,CASDKGAGPREETQYF
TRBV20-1,CSARVRDRGTGEQYF
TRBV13,CASSTGLAGDQETQYF
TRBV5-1,CASSLGGDNSPLHF
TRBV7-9,CASSLESLGAFF
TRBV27,CAGSLGPDTGIQYF
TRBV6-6,CATLRLAGATSTDTQYF
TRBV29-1,CSVDSGVRTDTQYF
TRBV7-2,CASSLPAGVGRYAYF
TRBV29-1,CSVEGITDRDGGYTF
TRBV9,CASSVPGQETQYF
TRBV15,CATSRRGVNEKLFF
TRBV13,CASREGADTQYF
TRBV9,CASSPSGAGVREQYF
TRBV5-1,CASSPQGQGAPGELFF
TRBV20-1,CSASTSGRREQFF
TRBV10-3,CAIRAGQGIFYEQYF
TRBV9,CASSARQGIIYEQYF
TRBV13,CASSLGIGDSLTHEQYF
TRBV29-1,CSVGARALDERFF
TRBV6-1,CASTVRGTTNEKLFF
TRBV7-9,CASSTPTGGRLGYAYF
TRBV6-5,CASSPGQGGSTEAFF
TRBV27,CASSFMVGSRTGELFF
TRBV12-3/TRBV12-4,CASSFVKTEKNIQYF
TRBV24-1,CATSDPPRSEQYF
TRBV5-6,CASTREGTGVKGQYF
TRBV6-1,CASISSGGYNEQFF
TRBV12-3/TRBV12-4,CASSTRTGGNGELFF
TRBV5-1,CASSSLGQGTQETQYF
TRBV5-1,CASSLLVPSGAEAFF
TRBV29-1,CSVDGSRGYTF
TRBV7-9,CASNAWDNLQETQYF
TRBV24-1,CATSDHKGEQTEAFF
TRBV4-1,CASSPRQGLPQHEQYF
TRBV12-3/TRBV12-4,CASRRQVVGSPLHF
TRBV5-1,CASSIRTGGTDGYTF
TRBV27,CASSGVQADTQYF
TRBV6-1,CASRANPSGANVLTF